The present T cell receptor (beta chain) was sequenced within a study of CD8+ T cells in alopecia areata. On this clone: The antigen is undetermined.

Researchers took lesional scalp punch biopsies and peripheral blood from people who were alopecia areata patients. After isolation, RNA underwent reverse transcription to generate cDNA as the sequencing template. The repertoire was sequenced with immunoSEQ multiplex PCR; TCRdb's copy has only in-frame clones and lacks some. Counted here are 50,000 to 70,000 clones, about 44% occurring once; the ten biggest clones make up 51%. Study results and limitations: Sequencing of scalp samples also captures resident alphabeta T cells of normal skin. Scalp lesions, especially in alopecia totalis/universalis, had higher clonality than normal scalp.

Source material: NKG2D-low CD8+ T cells sorted from blood. This TCR was sampled from a human donor with alopecia areata.

In DNA form, the CDR3 reads TGTGCCAGCAGTGAGGGGGGCAACGTAGCCAGGGAGACCCAGTACTTC. This codes for CASSEGGNVARETQYF. The gene calls are TRBV25-1 and TRBJ2-5, with D tentatively TRBD1 or TRBD2 (6 bases each). There are 16 residues in the CDR3. The germline V gene encodes CDR1 MGHDK and CDR2 SYGVNS. V lost 3 bases, J lost 5 bases, and 19 bases lay in between. Combining the CDR3 with reference TRBV25-1 and TRBJ2-5 gives the whole variable domain EADIYQTPRYLVIGTGKKITLECSQTMGHDKMYWYQQDPGMELHLIHYSYGVNSTEKGDLSSESTVSRIRTEHFPLTLESARPSHTSQYLCASSEGGNVARETQYFGPGTRLLVL.